This entry lists 32 T cell receptor beta chains sequenced from one sample in a study of blood T cell repertoires in COVID-19. Profiling relied on immunoSEQ multiplex PCR, and the TCRdb table lists in-frame clones only, not all of them. The sample carries 150,000 to 200,000 clones, 80% to 90% recorded once. The specimen sequenced was peripheral blood. The receptors were gathered from a human donor with active or convalescent COVID-19. The donor label of this sample is uncertain.

The chain combines TRBV29-1 with TRBJ2-7; TRBD2 matches at 8 bases. V lost 3 bases to trimming and J lost 9 bases; unmatched junction nucleotides: 7. This CDR3 has 12 residues. The germline CDR1 and CDR2 sequences are SQVTM and ANQGSEA. CDR3 protein: CSVDEAGGGQYF. The CDR3 region has the DNA TGCAGCGTTGATGAGGCGGGGGGCGGGCAGTACTTC.

The rearrangement links TRBV7-8 to TRBJ2-1, with D possibly being TRBD1 (5 bases). V was clipped by 4 bases and J by 5 bases, with 24 bases between them. Germline-derived CDR1 and CDR2 are SGHVS and FQNEAQ. This CDR3 has 18 residues. CDR3 residues: CASSSQRGVGASHNEQFF. The CDR3 DNA sequence: TGTGCCAGCAGCTCCCAAAGGGGTGTAGGGGCATCCCACAATGAGCAGTTCTTC.

The chain carries TRBV19 and TRBJ1-6, with TRBD1 matching over 7 bases. The CDR3 loop spans 14 amino acids. Germline values: CDR1 LNHDA, CDR2 SQIVND (reference sequence). V trimming: 3 bases; J trimming: 8 bases; junction bases outside the gene matches: 4. DNA for the CDR3: TGTGCCAGTAGTATCGACAGGGCCTATTCACCCCTCCACTTT. The encoded protein is CASSIDRAYSPLHF.

V and J are TRBV13 and TRBJ2-7; 13 bases are shared with TRBD2. CDR1 and CDR2 (germline): PRHDT, FYEKMQ (reference sequence). After removal of 4 bases from V and 6 bases from J, the junction contained 15 bases not matched to a gene. CDR3 length: 18 residues. CDR3 nucleotide sequence: TGTGCCAGCAGCTCAACCCGTGGACTAGCGGGAGATCTAGGCGAGCAGTACTTC. Its translation is CASSSTRGLAGDLGEQYF.

This chain links TRBV29-1 with TRBJ2-1; the match to TRBD2 covers 11 bases. The germline CDR1 and CDR2 sequences are SQVTM and ANQGSEA. This CDR3 spans 12 amino acids. Losses at the gene ends were 5 bases for V and 15 bases for J; bases not matched to a gene: 9. The chain's CDR3 is CSVRLAGGPPFF. The CDR3 DNA sequence: TGCAGCGTTCGGTTAGCGGGAGGGCCGCCGTTCTTC.

V gene TRBV7-9 combines with J gene TRBJ2-2; the D gene is possibly TRBD2 (6 bases). Germline loops: CDR1 SEHNR, CDR2 FQNEAQ (reference sequence). Trimming pared 0 bases from V and 2 bases from J, leaving 10 bases between. The CDR3 contains 16 residues. Written as DNA, the CDR3 is TGTGCCAGCAGCTTAGCGGGGGGACTTAACACCGGGGAGCTGTTTTTT. Translated: CASSLAGGLNTGELFF.

This clone has only one observation. V and J are TRBV6-5 and TRBJ1-4, with 8 positions matching TRBD1. Germline V gene sequence: CDR1 MNHEY, CDR2 SVGAGI. The V gene end was trimmed by 3 bases and the J gene end by 5 bases; junction bases not matched to a gene: 5. This CDR3 spans 15 amino acids. The CDR3 loop reads CASSYWGDRNEKLFF. CDR3 nucleotides: TGTGCCAGCAGTTATTGGGGGGACAGGAATGAAAAACTGTTTTTT.

The gene calls are TRBV3-1 (or the pseudogene TRBV3-2) and TRBJ2-5; a possible D gene is TRBD2 (5 bases). The CDR3 sequence is 15 residues long. The V end was cut by 5 bases, the J end by 2 bases, with 15 bases between. Germline V gene sequence: CDR1 LGHDT, CDR2 YNNKEL (reference sequence). CDR3 coding DNA: TGTGCCAGCAGCGCTGAGTTACGGGAACAAGAGACCCAGTACTTC. Amino acid sequence: CASSAELREQETQYF.

This clone was recorded once. This sequence joins TRBV11-3 and TRBJ2-1; weak D call: TRBD2 (6 bases). The V and J ends lost 5 bases and 1 base respectively, with 18 bases between them. This CDR3 is built from 17 residues. Per the germline V gene, CDR1 is SGHNT and CDR2 is YENEEA. The CDR3 is CASSPLFVAASYNEQFF. The CDR3 region has the DNA TGTGCCAGCAGCCCCCTTTTTGTAGCGGCTTCCTACAATGAGCAGTTCTTC.

The V and J genes are TRBV2 and TRBJ1-1; 12 nucleotides match TRBD1. The CDR3 covers 15 residues. CDR1 SNHLY and CDR2 FYNNEI come from the germline V gene. After removal of 4 bases from V and 4 bases from J, the junction contained 4 bases not matched to a gene. In nucleotides, the CDR3 is TGTGCCAGCAGTGGGGACAGGGGGCGAGGCACTGAAGCTTTCTTT. Protein product: CASSGDRGRGTEAFF.

This clone was seen a few times. The V call is TRBV3-1 (or the pseudogene TRBV3-2), the J call TRBJ1-5, with 7 bases that match TRBD1. Unmatched junction bases numbered 8, after V lost 6 bases and J lost 9 bases. CDR1 is LGHDT and CDR2 is YNNKEL in the germline V gene (reference sequence). The CDR3 totals 13 residues. CDR3 in DNA: TGTGCCAGCAGTCCCCGGGACAGTCCGCCCCAGCATTTT. This gives the protein CASSPRDSPPQHF.

This chain connects TRBV28 to TRBJ2-5, with D possibly matching TRBD1 (5 bases). This CDR3 region has 12 residues. Trimming shortened V by 8 bases and J by 5 bases, and 12 bases separated the two germline ends. The germline V gene encodes CDR1 MDHEN and CDR2 SYDVKM. DNA of the CDR3: TGTGCCAGCGAGACAGCAGGGGAGACCCAGTACTTC. This translates into CASETAGETQYF. The full variable domain, with the rest looked up from reference TRBV28 and TRBJ2-5, is DVKVTQSSRYLVKRTGEKVFLECVQDMDHENMFWYRQDPGLGLRLIYFSYDVKMKEKGDIPEGYSVSREKKERFSLILESASTNQTSMYLCASETAGETQYFGPGTRLLVL.

This chain connects TRBV10-3 to TRBJ2-2; 8 bases map to TRBD2. V lost 5 bases to trimming and J lost 4 bases; unmatched junction nucleotides: 6. This CDR3 has 15 amino acids. CDR1 and CDR2 (germline): ENHRY, SYGVKD. CDR3 loop: CAISMRGAGTGELFF. CDR3 DNA: TGTGCCATCAGTATGCGGGGGGCCGGCACCGGGGAGCTGTTTTTT.

The count of this clone is one. The chain combines TRBV12-3 or TRBV12-4 with TRBJ1-1, with no clear D. The CDR3 contains 12 residues. Trimming shortened V by 4 bases and J by 10 bases, and 13 bases separated the two germline ends. This CDR3 reads CASSSAPVRAFF. The CDR3, as DNA: TGTGCCAGCAGTTCTGCCCCCGTGCGAGCTTTCTTT.

The gene calls are TRBV30 and TRBJ2-1; TRBD2 matches 14 bases. The V and J ends lost 8 bases and 5 bases, in that order; junction bases with no gene match: 14. The germline V gene encodes CDR1 GTSNPN and CDR2 SVGIG (reference sequence). There are 17 residues in the CDR3. CDR3 sequence: CARSGTSGSWFNNEQFF. In DNA, the CDR3 is TGTGCCCGGTCCGGGACTAGCGGGAGTTGGTTTAACAATGAGCAGTTCTTC. The full variable domain, with the rest looked up from reference TRBV30 and TRBJ2-1, is SQTIHQWPATLVQPVGSPLSLECTVEGTSNPNLYWYRQAAGRGLQLLFYSVGIGQISSEVPQNLSASRPQDRQFILSSKKLLLSDSGFYLCARSGTSGSWFNNEQFFGPGTRLTVL.

This chain links TRBV13 with TRBJ2-3; 7 nucleotides match TRBD2. Per the germline V gene, CDR1 is PRHDT and CDR2 is FYEKMQ (reference sequence). The CDR3 runs 14 residues. V trimming: 2 bases; J trimming: 7 bases; junction bases outside the gene matches: 6. CDR3 protein: CASSLKSGKHTQYF. Written as DNA, the CDR3 is TGTGCCAGCAGCTTAAAAAGCGGGAAACATACGCAGTATTTT.

This chain connects TRBV5-5 to TRBJ1-3, with TRBD1 as a possible D gene (5 bases). Germline V CDR1 and CDR2: SGHKS, YYEKEE (reference sequence). The CDR3 has 16 amino acids. Trimming shortened V by 0 bases and J by 0 bases, and 10 bases separated the two germline ends. The CDR3 DNA is TGTGCCAGCAGCTTGGAACAGGTGCACTCTGGAAACACCATATATTTT. Translating it yields CASSLEQVHSGNTIYF.

This chain joins TRBV10-3 and TRBJ2-5, with D perhaps TRBD1 (5 bases). Trimming left V 0 bases short and J 4 bases short, with 9 bases between. The CDR3 has 14 amino acids. CDR1 and CDR2 from the germline V gene are ENHRY and SYGVKD. This CDR3 reads CAISESYQGETQYF. CDR3 nucleotides: TGTGCCATCAGTGAGTCTTACCAGGGAGAGACCCAGTACTTC.

The V gene is TRBV6-5, the J gene TRBJ1-5; D is ambiguous. This CDR3 region has 15 residues. Deletions cut 6 bases from V and 0 bases from J, with 12 bases between. Germline V gene data show CDR1 as MNHEY and CDR2 as SVGAGI. This chain's CDR3 is CASSSDFYSNQPQHF. The CDR3 DNA follows: TGTGCCAGCAGCTCCGATTTCTATAGCAATCAGCCCCAGCATTTT.

This clone was seen a single time. A read error may produce the germline difference seen at one junction end. V is TRBV7-7 and J is TRBJ2-7; possible D gene TRBD1, 6 bases. The germline gives CDR1 SSHAT, CDR2 FNYEAQ (reference sequence). This CDR3 spans 13 amino acids. The CDR3 protein is CASSPGVSYEQYF. The CDR3 DNA reads TGTGCTAGCAGCCCAGGGGTCTCCTACGAGCAGTACTTC. The full variable domain, in which reference TRBV7-7 and TRBJ2-7 provide the parts outside the CDR3, is GAGVSQSPRYKVTKRGQDVTLRCDPISSHATLYWYQQALGQGPEFLTYFNYEAQPDKSGLPSDRFSAERPEGSISTLTIQRTEQRDSAMYRCASSPGVSYEQYFGPGTRLTVT.

This clone was picked up a small number of times. This chain links TRBV5-1 with TRBJ1-1, with D perhaps matching TRBD1 (5 bases). The ends were cut back, 4 bases at V and 10 bases at J, with 17 bases in the middle. The CDR3 is 13 residues long. Per the germline V gene, CDR1 is SGHRS and CDR2 is YFSETQ. CDR3 amino acids: CASSPGWGELAFF. CDR3 DNA: TGCGCCAGCAGCCCGGGTTGGGGGGAGTTAGCTTTCTTT.

The rearrangement uses TRBV2 and TRBJ1-2; 8 bases align to TRBD1. The germline V gene has CDR1 SNHLY and CDR2 FYNNEI. Trimming removed 3 bases from V and 4 bases from J; junction bases left unmatched: 7. This CDR3 comprises 15 residues. The CDR3 DNA follows: TGTGCCAGCAGTGAGGGACGGGACAGGAGCTATGGCTACACCTTC. It specifies CASSEGRDRSYGYTF.

The chain carries TRBV20-1 and TRBJ1-3; D is undetermined. Per germline, CDR1 DFQATT and CDR2 SNEGSKA (reference sequence). The CDR3 is 11 residues long. Trimming removed 6 bases at V and 4 bases at J, with 7 bases between. CDR3 coding DNA: TGCAGTGCCCCATCCGGAAACACCATATATTTT. Translating gives CSAPSGNTIYF.

V is TRBV10-3 and J is TRBJ1-1; TRBD1 aligns across 9 bases. The germline gives CDR1 ENHRY, CDR2 SYGVKD. The trim removed 8 bases at V and 4 bases at J, leaving 11 bases unmatched. The CDR3 runs to 15 residues. CDR3 sequence reads: CAIGTGLFLGTEAFF. Written as DNA, the CDR3 is TGTGCCATCGGGACAGGGTTATTTCTTGGCACTGAAGCTTTCTTT.

The chain couples TRBV2 to TRBJ2-7; no firm D call. Germline-derived CDR1 and CDR2 are SNHLY and FYNNEI. V lost 3 bases, J lost 9 bases, and 12 bases lay in between. This CDR3 has 12 amino acids. The DNA of the CDR3 is TGTGCCAGCAGTGACTGGTCGGTCGTGCAGTACTTC. The encoded protein is CASSDWSVVQYF.

This clone was counted a few times. The V call is TRBV27, the J call TRBJ2-7, with a tentative D call TRBD2 (6 bases). The V end lost 4 bases, the J end lost 1 base, and 8 bases lay between the germline ends. This CDR3 region has 13 residues. Per germline, CDR1 MNHEY and CDR2 SMNVEV (reference sequence). The CDR3: CASSWGRSYEQYF. In DNA form, the CDR3 reads TGTGCCAGCAGTTGGGGGAGGTCCTACGAGCAGTACTTC.

This rearrangement joins TRBV30 to TRBJ2-3, with TRBD2 matching over 9 bases. CDR1 GTSNPN and CDR2 SVGIG come from the germline V gene (reference sequence). Trimming cost V 1 base and J 6 bases; bases outside gene matches: 8. This CDR3 is 15 amino acids long. The CDR3 DNA follows: TGTGCCTGGAGTGCCGGTGGGACTAGCAGGGATACGCAGTATTTT. Its translation: CAWSAGGTSRDTQYF.

The V call is TRBV30, the J call TRBJ2-5; a possible D gene is TRBD1 (5 bases). CDR1 is GTSNPN and CDR2 is SVGIG in the germline V gene (reference sequence). The CDR3 consists of 13 residues. Deletions cut 1 base from V and 5 bases from J, with 11 bases between. CDR3 sequence (DNA): TGTGCCTGGAGTGCAGGGCTGGAGGAGACCCAGTACTTC. Amino acids: CAWSAGLEETQYF.

The chain joins TRBV3-1 (or the pseudogene TRBV3-2) to TRBJ1-4; TRBD1 matches 8 bases. Germline V CDR1 and CDR2: LGHDT, YNNKEL (reference sequence). The CDR3 extends over 15 amino acids. V shed 2 bases and J 8 bases; nucleotides not matched to a gene: 7. The CDR3 loop reads CASSQWTGRGEKLFF. CDR3 DNA sequence: TGTGCCAGCAGCCAATGGACAGGGAGGGGGGAAAAACTGTTTTTT.

V gene TRBV10-2 combines with J gene TRBJ2-7; 9 bases line up with TRBD2. Germline CDR1 WSHSY, CDR2 SAAADI. The length of the CDR3 is 14 residues. V lost 2 bases and J lost 4; bases outside the gene matches: 3. CDR3 residues: CASSEASGVYEQYF. In nucleotides, the CDR3 is TGCGCCAGCAGTGAGGCTAGCGGGGTTTACGAGCAGTACTTC.

In nucleotides, the CDR3 is TGCGCCAGCAGCTTGGGGGCGACAGGGGACGAGCAGTACTTC. Its protein is CASSLGATGDEQYF. The rearrangement links TRBV5-1 to TRBJ2-7; TRBD1 agrees at 8 bases. Trimming cost V 0 bases and J 5 bases; bases outside gene matches: 4. The germline V gene has CDR1 SGHRS and CDR2 YFSETQ. The CDR3 runs to 14 residues.

The chain links TRBV10-3 to TRBJ2-7, with unresolved D. Per the germline V gene, CDR1 is ENHRY and CDR2 is SYGVKD. The CDR3 has 15 amino acids. V lost 0 bases to trimming and J lost 6 bases, with 15 bases between them. Here the CDR3 DNA reads TGTGCCATCAGTGAGTCGACCGGCCACGCGGCCGAGCAGTACTTC. Translation: CAISESTGHAAEQYF.